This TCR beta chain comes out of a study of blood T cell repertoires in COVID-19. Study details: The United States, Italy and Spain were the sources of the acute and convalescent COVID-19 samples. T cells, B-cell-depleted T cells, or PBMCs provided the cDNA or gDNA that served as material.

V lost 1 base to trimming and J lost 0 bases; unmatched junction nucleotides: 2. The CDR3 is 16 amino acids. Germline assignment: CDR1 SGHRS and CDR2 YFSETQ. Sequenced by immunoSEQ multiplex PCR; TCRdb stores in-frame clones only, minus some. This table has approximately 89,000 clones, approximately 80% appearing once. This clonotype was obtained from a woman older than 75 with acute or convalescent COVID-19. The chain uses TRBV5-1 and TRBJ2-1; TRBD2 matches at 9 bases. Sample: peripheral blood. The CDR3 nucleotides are TGCGCCAGCAGCTTGCGTAGCGGGAGCTCCTACAATGAGCAGTTCTTC. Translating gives CASSLRSGSSYNEQFF.